A selection of T cell receptor beta chains follows, all from one sample in a study of neoadjuvant nivolumab and ipilimumab in lung cancer. Only in-frame clones appear in the TCRdb table, and some are missing; sequencing was by immunoSEQ multiplex PCR. The sample lists about 18,000 clones; about 90% were seen once. The starting material was peripheral blood, obtained before neoadjuvant nivolumab, alone or with ipilimumab. These receptors were taken from an adult with non-small cell lung cancer. The CDR3 runs from the conserved cysteine through the conserved F or W. Each record gives: clone size, D gene, J gene, V gene, CDR3 protein, CDR3 DNA. The D gene is left open where the match is weak. The size field is filled for only some rows; it gives once, few, many or a size class.

>NA|NA|TRBJ2-7|TRBV2
CASTRDLVSYEQYF
TGTGCCAGCACTAGGGACCTCGTCTCCTACGAGCAGTACTTC
>NA|NA|TRBJ1-2|TRBV10-3
CAISESVDDYGYTF
TGTGCCATCAGTGAGTCGGTAGATGACTATGGCTACACCTTC
>NA|NA|TRBJ2-7|TRBV13
CASSLARLGYEQYF
TGTGCCAGCAGCCTAGCTCGGCTTGGCTACGAGCAGTACTTC
>NA|NA|TRBJ2-3|TRBV11-2
CASSPQGRDTQYF
TGTGCCAGCAGCCCCCAAGGGAGAGATACGCAGTATTTT
>NA|TRBD2|TRBJ2-7|TRBV5-4
CASSGHSGSGSRNDEQYF
TGTGCCAGCAGCGGGCATTCGGGTAGCGGGAGCAGAAACGACGAGCAGTACTTC
>NA|NA|TRBJ2-1|TRBV5-1
CASSLANRADNEQFF
TGCGCCAGCAGCTTGGCCAATCGGGCGGACAATGAGCAGTTCTTC
>NA|NA|TRBJ2-4|TRBV5-6
CASSLRTNENIQYF
TGTGCCAGCAGCCTCCGGACAAACGAAAACATTCAGTACTTC
>NA|NA|TRBJ2-5|TRBV9
CASSNLKTQYF
TGTGCCAGCAGCAACCTAAAGACCCAGTACTTC
>NA|NA|TRBJ1-5|TRBV7-2
CASSLIRDQPQHF
TGTGCCAGCAGCTTAATCAGAGATCAGCCCCAGCATTTT
>NA|NA|TRBJ1-2|TRBV7-6
CASSLGTVTNYGYTF
TGTGCCAGCAGCTTAGGGACAGTTACTAACTATGGCTACACCTTC
>NA|NA|TRBJ1-2|TRBV6-5
CASSYDRGYGYTF
TGTGCCAGCAGTTACGACCGGGGCTATGGCTACACCTTC
>NA|TRBD1|TRBJ1-2|TRBV5-6
CASSLGATQGGYGYTF
TGTGCCAGCAGCTTGGGGGCCACACAGGGGGGCTATGGCTACACCTTC
>few|TRBD1|TRBJ2-7|TRBV5-1
CASSGQGSGVEQYF
TGCGCCAGCAGCGGACAGGGTTCTGGAGTCGAGCAGTACTTC
>once|TRBD2|TRBJ2-1|TRBV29-1
CSVEGTSLLEQFF
TGCAGCGTTGAGGGGACTAGCCTTCTGGAGCAGTTCTTC
>NA|NA|TRBJ2-1|TRBV6-5
CASSYRGDYNEQFF
TGTGCCAGCAGTTACAGGGGAGACTACAATGAGCAGTTCTTC
>NA|NA|TRBJ2-6|TRBV6-5
CASRRGPGYVLTF
TGTGCCAGCAGACGCGGTCCTGGCTACGTCCTGACTTTC
>NA|NA|TRBJ2-7|TRBV6-1
CASTREYEQYF
TGTGCCAGCACCCGGGAGTACGAGCAGTACTTC
>NA|NA|TRBJ2-3|TRBV9
CASSERSTDTQYF
TGTGCCAGCAGCGAGCGGAGCACAGATACGCAGTATTTT
>NA|TRBD2|TRBJ2-1|TRBV11-3
CASRHSGSVYNEQFF
TGTGCCAGCAGACATAGCGGGAGTGTCTACAATGAGCAGTTCTTC
>NA|NA|TRBJ2-7|TRBV11-2
CASSPGPGYEQYF
TGTGCCAGCAGTCCTGGCCCGGGCTACGAGCAGTACTTC
>NA|TRBD1|TRBJ2-2|TRBV9
CASSLQGSTGELFF
TGTGCCAGCAGCCTACAGGGGAGCACCGGGGAGCTGTTTTTT